A single sample is the source of the 20 T cell receptor beta chains below, sequenced in a study of T cell clonality in common variable immunodeficiency. The repertoire was sequenced with immunoSEQ multiplex PCR; TCRdb's copy has only in-frame clones and lacks some. Found here are about 52,000 clones, no singletons; the ten largest cover roughly 1.8%. The sequenced sample consisted of peripheral blood mononuclear cells. These receptors all stem from a person between 18 and 70 years old in good health.

This clone was seen repeatedly, ten times or more. The DNA ends 3 residues before the CDR3 does, and the rest of the CDR3 is filled in from the germline J gene. This chain connects TRBV20-1 to TRBJ2-5; TRBD2 might be the D (5 bases). CDR3 length equals 13 residues. CDR1 is DFQATT and CDR2 is SNEGSKA in the germline V gene (reference sequence). V lost 7 bases and J 3 bases, leaving 15 bases between the germline ends. CDR3 bases read: TGCAGTGTTCATTCTGGGCGGGAAGAGACC. Its protein product is CSVHSGREET. The whole CDR3 protein is CSVHSGREETQYF.

This clone was detected ten times or more. Read sequence stops 3 residues before the CDR3 end, and the germline J gene provides the missing end. The chain recombines TRBV30 with TRBJ2-1, with 9 bases lining up with TRBD2. V lost 5 bases, J lost 0 bases, and 2 bases stayed unmatched. The CDR3 extends over 14 amino acids. Germline V lookup: CDR1 GTSNPN, CDR2 SVGIG (reference sequence). The DNA read from the CDR3 is TGTGCCTGGGGTAGCGGGAGCTCCTACAATGAG. It codes for CAWGSGSSYNE. The whole CDR3 protein is CAWGSGSSYNEQFF.

This clone was seen repeatedly, ten times or more. Read data end 3 residues before the CDR3 end; the end is taken from the germline J gene. The chain is built from TRBV20-1 and TRBJ1-2; TRBD1 matches at 9 bases. The CDR3 sequence is 16 residues long. The germline V gene encodes CDR1 DFQATT and CDR2 SNEGSKA (reference sequence). Losses at the gene ends were 7 bases for V and 5 bases for J; bases not matched to a gene: 17. The sequenced part of the CDR3 DNA is TGCAGTGTTCAGCCAACAACAGGGGGCGCTCGGTATGGC. Amino acids: CSVQPTTGGARYG. The whole CDR3 sequence reads CSVQPTTGGARYGYTF.

At least ten counts were recorded for this clone. The sequenced fragment ends 3 residues before the CDR3 boundary, so the rest is inferred from the germline J gene. The chain recombines TRBV29-1 with TRBJ2-5; weak D call: TRBD2 (5 bases). V gave up 7 bases and J gave up 5 bases, with 11 bases separating them. The CDR3 length is 11 residues. Germline assignment: CDR1 SQVTM and CDR2 ANQGSEA. CDR3 sequence: CSARTGETQYF. Incomplete CDR3 DNA: TGCAGCGCCCGAACGGGGGAGACC.

This clone was counted many times. The CDR3 extends 3 residues past the end of the read, so its final part is completed from the germline J gene. The chain uses TRBV6-1 and TRBJ2-3; weak D call: TRBD2 (5 bases). The germline gives CDR1 MNHNS, CDR2 SASEGT. The CDR3 is 15 amino acids. Trimming cost V 4 bases and J 6 bases, with 17 bases left between them. CDR3 DNA (partial): TGTGCCAGCAGTGGGGTAGCGAGTATCAGCGATACG. This sequence encodes CASSGVASISDT. The whole CDR3 region reads CASSGVASISDTQYF.

This clone was seen ten or more times. The read ends 3 residues shy of where the CDR3 ends; the end is completed using the germline J gene. The genes are TRBV12-5 and TRBJ2-7; TRBD1 matches 10 bases. The J segment lost 0 bases and the V segment lost 4 bases, leaving 6 bases of the junction unmatched. The CDR3 spans 16 residues. Germline loops: CDR1 LGHNT, CDR2 FRNRAP. The covered CDR3 bases are TGTGCTAGTGGTTGGGGGGGGACAGGGGCCTCCTACGAG. It codes for CASGWGGTGASYE. The whole CDR3 sequence is CASGWGGTGASYEQYF.

This clone was seen at least ten times. A read error may account for a junction end that differs from germline. The read stops 3 residues short of the end of the CDR3; the missing end is completed from the germline J gene. This chain connects TRBV4-2 to TRBJ2-1, with 7 bases identical to TRBD1. This CDR3 contains 15 residues. Germline V CDR1 and CDR2: LGHNA, YNFKEQ. Here the CDR3 reads CASSQFYRGSNEQFF. The sequenced part of the CDR3 DNA is TGCGCCAGCAGCCAATTCTACAGGGGATCGAATGAG.

This clone was seen a few times. CDR3 loop: CASTDRDRVGEQFF. The covered CDR3 bases are TGTGCCAGCACTGACCGGGACAGGGTGGGTGAG. The rearrangement links TRBV2 to TRBJ2-1; TRBD1 aligns across 9 bases. From the germline J gene comes the end of the CDR3, since the read stops 3 residues before it. CDR1 is SNHLY and CDR2 is FYNNEI in the germline V gene. This CDR3 has 14 residues. The V segment lost 7 bases and the J segment 9 bases; nucleotides outside the gene matches: 10.

Concerning this clone: A much larger clone differs from this one at a single base, so this may be a read error. The observed sequence ends 3 residues before the CDR3 terminus, with the missing tail filled in from the germline J gene. The chain joins TRBV29-1 to TRBJ1-4; tentatively, D is TRBD1 (5 bases). Germline lookup yields CDR1 SQVTM and CDR2 ANQGSEA. The CDR3 is made up of 15 amino acids. The CDR3 reads CSVASEGSGANVLFF. The sequenced CDR3 bases are TGCAGCGTTGCCTCGGAGGGCTCTGGGGCCAACGTA.

This clone was seen many times. The CDR3 end falls 3 residues outside the read, so it is completed with the germline J gene. The chain links TRBV30 to TRBJ1-1; D might be TRBD1 (6 bases). The germline V gene has CDR1 GTSNPN and CDR2 SVGIG (reference sequence). CDR3 length: 17 amino acids. The V gene lost 3 bases and the J gene lost 3 bases, with 23 bases spanning the gap. The CDR3 is CAWSPIGGRGWHTEAFF. CDR3 DNA (partial): TGTGCCTGGAGCCCCATAGGGGGACGGGGCTGGCACACTGAA.

There are many counts of this clone. The missing CDR3 end, 3 residues past where the read stops, is filled in from the germline J gene. The gene calls are TRBV7-3 and TRBJ2-1, with TRBD2 matching 10 bases. The germline CDR1 and CDR2 sequences are SGHTA and FQGTGA. J lost 3 bases, V lost 3 bases, and 5 bases had no gene match. The CDR3 contains 16 residues. Here the CDR3 reads CASSFGLAGDYNEQFF. Partial CDR3 DNA: TGTGCCAGCAGCTTCGGCCTAGCGGGAGACTACAATGAG.

This clone was observed at least ten times. The read ends 3 residues before the CDR3 terminus; that terminus is restored from the germline J gene. The gene calls are TRBV19 and TRBJ2-1, with 9 bases lining up with TRBD1. Germline lookup yields CDR1 LNHDA and CDR2 SQIVND (reference sequence). The CDR3 runs 15 residues. V shed 2 bases and J 9 bases; nucleotides not matched to a gene: 8. This CDR3 is CASSIYGTGNGEQFF. The DNA read from the CDR3 is TGTGCCAGTAGTATATATGGGACAGGGAATGGTGAG.

This clone has a count of ten or more. From the germline J gene comes the end of the CDR3, since the read stops 3 residues before it. This sequence joins TRBV20-1 and TRBJ2-1, with 11 bases lining up with TRBD2. V lost 3 bases to trimming and J lost 0 bases; unmatched junction nucleotides: 10. The CDR3 is 18 amino acids. Germline V gene data show CDR1 as DFQATT and CDR2 as SNEGSKA (reference sequence). CDR3 protein: CSASDTSGSDSSYNEQFF. The CDR3 DNA, read in part, is TGCAGTGCTAGTGACACTAGCGGGAGCGACAGCTCCTACAATGAG.

This clone was recorded many times. The read falls 3 residues short of the CDR3 end, and the missing part is taken from the germline J gene. This chain links TRBV5-1 with TRBJ1-4; D uncertain. Germline assignment: CDR1 SGHRS and CDR2 YFSETQ. This CDR3 contains 14 residues. With 2 bases removed from V and 1 base from J, the gap between germline ends came to 6 bases. The CDR3 region is CASSFRGTNEKLFF. CDR3 bases read: TGCGCCAGCAGCTTCCGGGGAACTAATGAAAAA.

This clone was detected many times. The read gets to within 3 residues of the CDR3 end, and the germline J gene fills in the rest. The chain uses TRBV7-3 and TRBJ2-3; D may be TRBD2 (5 bases). The CDR3 covers 13 residues. The ends were cut back, 5 bases at V and 5 bases at J, with 11 bases in the middle. The germline V gene encodes CDR1 SGHTA and CDR2 FQGTGA. Partial CDR3 DNA: TGTGCCAGCAGCCCCCGCGCGGGAGATACG. Encoded protein: CASSPRAGDT. In full, the CDR3 reads CASSPRAGDTQYF.

This clone appeared many times. The CDR3 goes on 3 residues after the read ends, and that part is filled in from the germline J gene. The chain combines TRBV5-1 with TRBJ2-7; no clear D. Trimming shortened V by 0 bases and J by 3 bases, and 7 bases separated the two germline ends. The CDR3 has 13 amino acids. The germline CDR1 and CDR2 sequences are SGHRS and YFSETQ. The CDR3 bases that were read are TGCGCCAGCAGCTTGGGGTCTAGCTACGAG. Its translation: CASSLGSSYE. The entire CDR3 is CASSLGSSYEQYF.

This clone has a handful of counts. The read stops 3 residues short of the end of the CDR3; the missing end is completed from the germline J gene. This chain links TRBV2 with TRBJ2-7; 11 bases align to TRBD2. V shed 8 bases, J shed 5 bases, and the junction held 11 bases outside the gene matches. The CDR3 runs to 15 residues. Germline V gene data show CDR1 as SNHLY and CDR2 as FYNNEI. The sequenced part of the CDR3 DNA is TGTGCCAGCTCTCTAGCGGGGGGCCTTGTGCACGAG. Its translation is CASSLAGGLVHE. In full, the CDR3 reads CASSLAGGLVHEQYF.

This clone was seen more than once but under ten times. The read finishes 3 residues shy of the CDR3 end, and the germline J gene is used to complete it. This chain uses TRBV7-9 with TRBJ2-4; D tentatively reads TRBD1 or TRBD2 (7 bases each). Germline values: CDR1 SEHNR, CDR2 FQNEAQ (reference sequence). The CDR3 is 15 residues long. CDR3 DNA (partial): TGTGCCAGCAGCCTAGGGAGGGGGCCGGTCTATGGT. Residues: CASSLGRGPVYG. The complete CDR3 sequence is CASSLGRGPVYGQYF.

Ten or more counts support this clone. The read ends 3 residues before the CDR3 terminus; that terminus is restored from the germline J gene. The chain links TRBV6-2 or TRBV6-3 to TRBJ1-1; 9 nucleotides match TRBD1. J was trimmed by 3 bases and V by 6 bases; bases with no gene match: 2. CDR1 and CDR2 (germline): MNHEY, SVGEGT. This CDR3 has 13 amino acids. Here the CDR3 reads CASSTGGYTEAFF. Incomplete CDR3 DNA: TGTGCCAGCAGCACAGGGGGCTACACTGAA.

This clone was observed at least ten times. The read comes to an end 3 residues before the CDR3 does, leaving the germline J gene to fill in the end. The rearrangement links TRBV20-1 to TRBJ2-2; TRBD1 might be the D (5 bases). The germline CDR1 and CDR2 sequences are DFQATT and SNEGSKA (reference sequence). The CDR3 is 16 amino acids. V shed 1 base and J shed 2 bases, with 14 bases lying between them. The CDR3 spells CSARGWQGTNTGELFF. The sequenced CDR3 bases are TGCAGTGCTAGAGGTTGGCAGGGAACAAACACCGGGGAG.